This passage covers 16 T cell receptor beta chains from one sample sequenced in a study of T cell responses to AZD1222 COVID-19 vaccine. TCRdb keeps only in-frame clones here, not all; method: immunoSEQ multiplex PCR. The sample has more than 100,000 clones, approximately 88% seen once; the top ten hold around 8%. The sample in question was peripheral blood, obtained on day 0 of AZD1222 vaccination. The receptors come from an adult in good health.

The chain combines TRBV7-2 with TRBJ2-5; 7 bases align to TRBD2. Germline CDR1 SGHTA, CDR2 FQGNSA. The junction had 12 bases not matched to a gene; V was cut back by 8 bases and J by 0 bases. The CDR3 extends over 16 amino acids. CDR3 loop: CASHRGRGQYQETQYF. CDR3 in DNA: TGTGCCAGCCATCGCGGGAGAGGCCAGTACCAAGAGACCCAGTACTTC.

This chain uses TRBV6-1 with TRBJ2-7; no reliable D call. The CDR3 loop spans 13 amino acids. In germline, CDR1 is MNHNS, CDR2 SASEGT. Trimming took 2 bases from V and 4 from J, leaving 9 bases between them. Here the CDR3 reads CASSELDLYEQYF. The CDR3 DNA reads TGTGCCAGCAGTGAACTAGACCTTTACGAGCAGTACTTC.

V usage is TRBV6-4 and J usage is TRBJ2-1; 7 bases map to TRBD2. The junction had 16 bases not matched to a gene; V was cut back by 6 bases and J by 14 bases. The CDR3 extends over 14 amino acids. Germline V gene data show CDR1 as MRHNA and CDR2 as SNTAGT. The CDR3 region is CASSNEIGGAGKFF. In DNA form, the CDR3 reads TGTGCCAGCAGCAATGAGATTGGCGGAGCGGGGAAGTTCTTC.

This chain links TRBV5-1 with TRBJ2-6; D is possibly TRBD2 (6 bases). In germline, CDR1 is SGHRS, CDR2 YFSETQ. CDR3 size: 15 residues. Trimming stripped 4 bases from V and 4 bases from J, with 12 bases between. In nucleotides, the CDR3 is TGCGCCAGCAGCCCGGGACTGTTGGGGGCCAACGTCCTGACTTTC. As protein: CASSPGLLGANVLTF.

This clone was seen a single time. The rearrangement links TRBV5-4 to TRBJ1-1; possibly TRBD1 for D (5 bases). The V end was cut by 5 bases, the J end by 0 bases, with 8 bases between. The CDR3 runs 13 residues. The germline V gene encodes CDR1 SGHNT and CDR2 YYREEE (reference sequence). The CDR3: CASRGGMNTEAFF. The CDR3 region has the DNA TGTGCCAGCAGGGGGGGAATGAACACTGAAGCTTTCTTT.

This chain joins TRBV11-2 and TRBJ2-5; D unresolved. V lost 5 bases and J 5 bases, leaving 18 bases between the germline ends. Germline V gene data show CDR1 as SGHAT and CDR2 as FQNNGV. The CDR3 is 15 residues long. As DNA, the CDR3 is TGTGCCAGCAGCCGCCGGGCCTCTTCAGATGAGACCCAGTACTTC. Residues: CASSRRASSDETQYF.

This chain connects TRBV5-1 to TRBJ2-3; D gene uncertain. The CDR3 runs 12 residues. Trimming left V 5 bases short and J 6 bases short, with 10 bases between. Germline V gives CDR1 SGHRS, CDR2 YFSETQ. CDR3 nucleotides: TGCGCCAGCAGGCTAGAGAGTGATACGCAGTATTTT. This gives the protein CASRLESDTQYF.

V is TRBV6-6 and J is TRBJ1-1; 7 bases are shared with TRBD1. With V trimmed by 5 bases and J by 1 base, 10 bases remained unmatched. The CDR3 extends over 16 amino acids. In germline, CDR1 is MNHNY, CDR2 SVGAGI (reference sequence). CDR3 sequence reads: CASSTPPRGTNTEAFF. CDR3 in DNA: TGTGCCAGCAGTACCCCCCCCAGGGGGACGAACACTGAAGCTTTCTTT.

This chain links TRBV27 with TRBJ2-7, with 9 bases fitting TRBD1. The trim removed 4 bases at V and 7 bases at J, leaving 11 bases unmatched. Germline values: CDR1 MNHEY, CDR2 SMNVEV (reference sequence). The CDR3 contains 15 residues. In nucleotides, the CDR3 is TGTGCCAGCAGTTCCCCCGGGACAGGGTTTTTGGAGCAGTACTTC. Its protein product is CASSSPGTGFLEQYF.

The chain has TRBV9 and TRBJ2-7; D could derive from TRBD1 or TRBD2 (7 bases each). The germline V gene encodes CDR1 SGDLS and CDR2 YYNGEE. There are 14 residues in the CDR3. The V end lost 2 bases, the J end lost 3 bases, and 12 bases lay between the germline ends. The CDR3 protein is CASSVAGGDYEQYF. The DNA for the CDR3 is TGTGCCAGCAGCGTCGCAGGGGGGGACTACGAGCAGTACTTC.

This clone showed up just once. The chain has TRBV2 and TRBJ2-2; 7 bases match TRBD1. Looked up from germline, CDR1 is SNHLY and CDR2 is FYNNEI. CDR3 length: 15 residues. V was clipped by 5 bases and J by 3 bases; unmatched bases: 6. The CDR3 DNA is TGTGCCAGCAGTAAGAGGGGGCCGGACACCGGGGAGCTGTTTTTT. Encoded protein: CASSKRGPDTGELFF.

For the CDR3, the DNA is TGTGCCAGCAGTTCCACACTCCCCTCCTACAATGAGCAGTTCTTC. Translating it yields CASSSTLPSYNEQFF. V gene TRBV6-1 combines with J gene TRBJ2-1, with no clear D. In germline, CDR1 is MNHNS, CDR2 SASEGT. The CDR3 loop spans 15 amino acids. V was pared by 5 bases and J by 0 bases, with 11 bases between.

This clone was seen just once. The J gene is TRBJ1-5, the V gene TRBV11-2; possibly TRBD1 for D (5 bases). CDR3 length: 13 amino acids. The germline V gene encodes CDR1 SGHAT and CDR2 FQNNGV. With 5 bases removed from V and 5 bases from J, the gap between germline ends came to 10 bases. The CDR3 DNA follows: TGTGCCAGCAGCATGGACACGGATCAGCCCCAGCATTTT. It yields the protein CASSMDTDQPQHF.

The chain uses TRBV12-3 or TRBV12-4 and TRBJ1-2; D possibly corresponds to TRBD1 (6 bases). This CDR3 is built from 12 residues. V shed 4 bases and J shed 8 bases, with 11 bases lying between them. This CDR3 reads CASSSQGRGYTF. The CDR3 DNA follows: TGTGCCAGCAGTTCCCAGGGGAGGGGCTACACCTTC.

This clone was seen just once. The genes are TRBV4-1 and TRBJ2-7; 7 bases map to TRBD2. From germline, CDR1 is MGHRA and CDR2 YSYEKL. After removal of 1 base from V and 0 bases from J, the junction contained 3 bases not matched to a gene. This CDR3 has 15 residues. Written as DNA, the CDR3 is TGCGCCAGCAGCCAAGGACTAGCAAGCTCCTACGAGCAGTACTTC. Translating it yields CASSQGLASSYEQYF.

The chain recombines TRBV27 with TRBJ1-1; D is perhaps TRBD1 (5 bases). Per germline, CDR1 MNHEY and CDR2 SMNVEV (reference sequence). The CDR3 has 13 amino acids. Trimming removed 2 bases from V and 4 bases from J, with 8 bases in between. The CDR3 reads CASSLDSRTEAFF. DNA of the CDR3: TGTGCCAGCAGTTTAGACAGCCGCACTGAAGCTTTCTTT.